This T cell receptor beta chain was sequenced during a study of early T cells in non-severe SARS-CoV-2 infection. The V and J ends lost 6 bases and 4 bases, in that order; junction bases with no gene match: 5. This CDR3 comprises 13 residues. Germline lookup yields CDR1 MDHEN and CDR2 SYDVKM. TCRdb recomputed calls from the 5' RACE reads with MiXCR, one row per CDR3 protein. Here the sample spans tens of thousands of distinct CDR3 sequences, about 12% being singletons. As concerns this clonotype: Its antigen is not identified.

Points from the study as a whole: The VDJdb matching leaned toward anti-spike CD8 responses and overlooked private and CD4 specificities.

The sequence came from an adult who was a healthcare worker with PCR-confirmed SARS-CoV-2 infection or an uninfected control (not recorded which). This chain links TRBV28 with TRBJ1-1, with 7 bases fitting TRBD1. Specimen: whole blood. The CDR3 coding sequence is TGTGCCAGCAGAGGGGGCGGCAGCACTGAAGCTTTCTTT. Amino acid sequence: CASRGGGSTEAFF.